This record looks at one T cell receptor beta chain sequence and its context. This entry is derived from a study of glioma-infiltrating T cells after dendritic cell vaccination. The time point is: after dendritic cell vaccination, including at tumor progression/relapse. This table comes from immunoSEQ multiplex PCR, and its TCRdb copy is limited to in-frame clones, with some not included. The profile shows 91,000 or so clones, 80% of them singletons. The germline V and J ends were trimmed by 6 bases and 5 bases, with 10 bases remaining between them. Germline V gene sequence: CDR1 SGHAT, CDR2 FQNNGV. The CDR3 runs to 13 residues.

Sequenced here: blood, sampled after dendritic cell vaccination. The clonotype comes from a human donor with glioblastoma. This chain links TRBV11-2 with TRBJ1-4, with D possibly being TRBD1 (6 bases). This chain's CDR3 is CASRRQDNEKLFF. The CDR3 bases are TGTGCCAGCAGACGACAGGACAATGAAAAACTGTTTTTT.